This TCR beta chain originates from a study of T cells in Graves' hyperthyroidism and ophthalmopathy. About this clonotype itself: Its antigen remains unknown.

General study points: Ophthalmopathy cases were set apart from stable hyperthyroidism by a 13 V-J model. For ophthalmopathy, model prediction preceded onset by a median about 6 months.

Amplified TCR beta CDR3 regions derived from RNA transcripts. Initially, a first-round RT-PCR of the TCR CDR3 employed the HTBI primer set. One entry per CDR3 protein, called by TCRdb with MiXCR from the multiplex PCR reads. The top ten hold roughly 25% of the sample, which has around 350,000 distinct CDR3 sequences, roughly 14% seen once. The sample of blood was obtained at first hyperthyroidism diagnosis (before any ophthalmopathy symptoms). CDR3 length equals 18 residues. Per germline, CDR1 SQVTM and CDR2 ANQGSEA. V lost 4 bases to trimming and J lost 0 bases; unmatched junction nucleotides: 12. The specimen was blood. This rearrangement joins TRBV29-1 to TRBJ2-2; 9 positions match TRBD1. The receptor comes from a woman aged 18-29 years with Graves' hyperthyroidism that later progressed to Graves' ophthalmopathy. This CDR3 reads CSVAGTGLVGTNTGELFF. In nucleotides, the CDR3 is TGCAGCGTTGCGGGGACAGGGCTGGTAGGGACGAACACCGGGGAGCTGTTTTTT.